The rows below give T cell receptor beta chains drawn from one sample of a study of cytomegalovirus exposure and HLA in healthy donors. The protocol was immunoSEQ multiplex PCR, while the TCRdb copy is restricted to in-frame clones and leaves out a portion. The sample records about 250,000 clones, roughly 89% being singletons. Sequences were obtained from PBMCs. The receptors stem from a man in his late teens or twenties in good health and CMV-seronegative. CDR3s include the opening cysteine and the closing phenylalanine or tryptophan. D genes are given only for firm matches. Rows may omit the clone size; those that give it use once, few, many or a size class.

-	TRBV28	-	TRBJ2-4	CASSRDSSIQYF	TGTGCCAGCAGTCGGGATTCGAGCATTCAGTACTTC
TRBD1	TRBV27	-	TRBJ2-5	CASRRGQGPETQYF	TGTGCCAGCAGGAGGGGACAGGGCCCAGAGACCCAGTACTTC
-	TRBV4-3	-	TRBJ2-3	CASSQEFEGTFTDTQYF	TGCGCCAGCAGCCAAGAGTTTGAGGGGACTTTCACAGATACGCAGTATTTT
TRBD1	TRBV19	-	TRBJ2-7	CASAPGQVYEQYF	TGTGCCAGTGCCCCGGGACAGGTCTACGAGCAGTACTTC
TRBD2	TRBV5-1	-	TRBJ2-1	CASSFGGSGASYNEQFF	TGCGCCAGCAGCTTCGGGGGTAGCGGGGCCTCCTACAATGAGCAGTTCTTC
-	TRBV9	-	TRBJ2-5	CASSVEGDSPLETQYF	TGTGCCAGCAGCGTAGAGGGCGACAGTCCACTAGAGACCCAGTACTTC
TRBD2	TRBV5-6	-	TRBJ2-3	CASSNVGTTTDTQYF	TGTGCCAGCAGTAACGTAGGGACTACCACAGATACGCAGTATTTT
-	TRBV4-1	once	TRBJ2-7	CASSQVQRDTSSLEQYF	TGCGCCAGCAGCCAAGTGCAGAGGGACACCTCAAGTTTGGAGCAGTACTTC
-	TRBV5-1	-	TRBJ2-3	CAASLGDSTDTQYF	TGCGCCGCATCGCTCGGGGATAGCACAGATACGCAGTATTTT
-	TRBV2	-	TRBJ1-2	CASRDPFRANYGYTF	TGTGCCAGCAGAGACCCCTTCAGGGCTAACTATGGCTACACCTTC
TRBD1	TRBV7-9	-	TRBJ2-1	CASSDIRGTGSYNEQFF	TGTGCCAGCAGCGACATCAGGGGGACAGGGTCCTACAATGAGCAGTTCTTC
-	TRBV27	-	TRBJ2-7	CASSLSFGDLPYEQYF	TGTGCCAGCAGTTTAAGTTTTGGAGACCTTCCCTACGAGCAGTACTTC
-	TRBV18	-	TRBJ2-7	CASSPQTADEQYF	TGTGCCAGCTCACCACAGACAGCTGACGAGCAGTACTTC
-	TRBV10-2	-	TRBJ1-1	CASSQGNMNTEAFF	TGCGCCAGCAGCCAGGGGAACATGAACACTGAAGCTTTCTTT
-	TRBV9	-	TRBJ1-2	CASSREGGYTF	TGTGCCAGCAGCAGGGAGGGTGGCTACACCTTC
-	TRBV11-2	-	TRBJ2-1	CASGQGNPTYNEQFF	TGTGCCAGCGGGCAGGGGAACCCAACCTACAATGAGCAGTTCTTC
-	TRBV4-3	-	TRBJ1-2	CASSQDQRRLTGYGYTF	TGCGCCAGCAGCCAAGATCAAAGGAGGCTTACCGGTTATGGCTACACCTTC
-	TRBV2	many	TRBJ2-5	CASSYSQETQYF	TGTGCCAGCAGTTACTCACAAGAGACCCAGTACTTC
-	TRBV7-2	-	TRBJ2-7	CASSLDSPYEQYF	TGTGCCAGCAGCTTAGATTCCCCTTACGAGCAGTACTTC
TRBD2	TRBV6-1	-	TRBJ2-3	CAIRTRRLNTDTQYF	TGTGCCATCAGGACTAGAAGACTAAACACAGATACGCAGTATTTT
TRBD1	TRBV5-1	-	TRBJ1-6	CASRDRVNSPLHF	TGCGCCAGCCGGGACAGGGTCAACTCACCCCTCCACTTT
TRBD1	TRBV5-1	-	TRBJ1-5	CASSSGTGLNQPQHF	TGCGCCAGCAGCTCCGGGACAGGATTAAATCAGCCCCAGCATTTT
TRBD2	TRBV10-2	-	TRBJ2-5	CATSRGLSGGLKETQYF	TGCGCCACCTCAAGAGGATTGAGCGGGGGCCTTAAAGAGACCCAGTACTTC
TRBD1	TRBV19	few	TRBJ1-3	CAGHRQGMGNTIYF	TGTGCCGGACACAGACAGGGCATGGGAAACACCATATATTTT
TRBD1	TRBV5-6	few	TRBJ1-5	CASSRNPGQGSPQHF	TGTGCCAGCAGCCGAAACCCGGGACAGGGCTCGCCCCAGCATTTT
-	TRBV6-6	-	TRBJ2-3	CASSSWRDTDTQYF	TGTGCCAGCAGTTCCTGGAGGGACACAGATACGCAGTATTTT
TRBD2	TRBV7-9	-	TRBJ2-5	CASSFELAVQETQYF	TGTGCCAGCAGCTTCGAACTAGCGGTTCAAGAGACCCAGTACTTC
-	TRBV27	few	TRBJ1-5	CASSGGAQNQPQHF	TGTGCCAGCAGTGGAGGGGCCCAGAATCAGCCCCAGCATTTT
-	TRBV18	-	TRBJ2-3	CASSPKSSDTQYF	TGTGCCAGCTCACCAAAGAGTTCAGATACGCAGTATTTT
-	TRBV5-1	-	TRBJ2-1	CASSLVPEGQQFF	TGCGCCAGCAGCTTGGTCCCGGAGGGACAGCAGTTCTTC
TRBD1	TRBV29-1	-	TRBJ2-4	CSARNRGMNIQYF	TGCAGCGCCCGGAACAGGGGGATGAACATTCAGTACTTC
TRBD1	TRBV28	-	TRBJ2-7	CASSLFPGGPSSYEQYF	TGTGCCAGCAGTTTATTCCCAGGGGGCCCCAGCTCCTACGAGCAGTACTTC
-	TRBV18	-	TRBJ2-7	CASSPNPDPGEQYF	TGTGCCAGCTCACCAAACCCAGATCCGGGGGAGCAGTACTTC
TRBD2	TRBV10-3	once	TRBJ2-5	CAISGGTSGSKGETQYF	TGTGCCATCAGTGGGGGGACTAGCGGGAGTAAAGGAGAGACCCAGTACTTC
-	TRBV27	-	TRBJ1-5	CASRAGGYLSPQHF	TGTGCCAGCAGGGCCGGGGGGTACCTAAGCCCCCAGCATTTT
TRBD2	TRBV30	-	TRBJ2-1	CAWRSGGAYNEQFF	TGTGCCTGGAGGAGCGGGGGGGCTTACAATGAGCAGTTCTTC
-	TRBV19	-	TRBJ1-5	CASTYRNNQPQHF	TGTGCCAGTACCTACAGGAACAATCAGCCCCAGCATTTT
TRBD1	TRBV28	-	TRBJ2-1	CASSSGQGGWNEQFF	TGTGCCAGCAGTTCGGGACAGGGGGGATGGAATGAGCAGTTCTTC
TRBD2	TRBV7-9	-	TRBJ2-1	CASSDLLAGDFIYNEQFF	TGTGCCAGCAGCGATCTACTAGCGGGGGATTTCATTTACAATGAGCAGTTCTTC
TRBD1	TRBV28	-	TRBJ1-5	CASSFIPLTGLHSNQPQHF	TGTGCCAGCAGTTTCATCCCCTTGACAGGGTTGCATAGCAATCAGCCCCAGCATTTT
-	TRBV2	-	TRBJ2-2	CASSSLGGPGELFF	TGTGCCAGCAGTTCCCTCGGAGGGCCCGGGGAGCTGTTTTTT
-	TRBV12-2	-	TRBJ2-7	CASHGTSAGEQYF	TGTGCAAGTCACGGGACTAGCGCGGGCGAGCAGTACTTC
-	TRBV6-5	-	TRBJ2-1	CASSYRNRDHEQFF	TGTGCCAGCAGTTACAGGAACAGGGACCATGAGCAGTTCTTC
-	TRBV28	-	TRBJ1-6	CASTGQYNSPLHF	TGTGCCAGCACTGGCCAATATAATTCACCCCTCCACTTT
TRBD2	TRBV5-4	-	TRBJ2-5	CASSLAGSSGSETQYF	TGTGCCAGCAGCTTGGCTGGGTCTAGCGGATCGGAGACCCAGTACTTC
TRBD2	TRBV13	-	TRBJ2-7	CASGGLAGGPGNEQYF	TGTGCCAGCGGAGGACTAGCGGGGGGGCCGGGAAACGAGCAGTACTTC